This T cell receptor (beta chain) derives from a study of T cells in localized non-small cell lung cancer. General study points: Uninvolved adjacent lung had the highest recorded T cell clonality, with tumor below it. There was an association of higher blood T cell density with longer overall survival. Sequencing, confined to only one tumor region, leaves heterogeneity possible. Adjacent lung had a median around 60 of the 100 largest tumor clones.

Germline V gene sequence: CDR1 SGHTA, CDR2 FQGNSA. V gave up 8 bases and J gave up 3 bases, with 10 bases separating them. The CDR3 is made up of 12 amino acids. Points on this clone: Its antigen is still unknown.

Libraries were prepared by immunoSEQ multiplex PCR; TCRdb keeps only in-frame clonotypes and omits some of them. The table has approximately 26,000 clones, approximately 85% seen once. The sequencing here drew on peripheral blood, taken before any cancer treatment. This chain uses TRBV7-2 with TRBJ1-1, with D hard to call. The clonotype comes from a woman aged 35-75 years with stage I lung adenocarcinoma. CDR3 loop: CASAKGYTEAFF. CDR3 bases: TGTGCCAGCGCGAAGGGTTACACTGAAGCTTTCTTT.